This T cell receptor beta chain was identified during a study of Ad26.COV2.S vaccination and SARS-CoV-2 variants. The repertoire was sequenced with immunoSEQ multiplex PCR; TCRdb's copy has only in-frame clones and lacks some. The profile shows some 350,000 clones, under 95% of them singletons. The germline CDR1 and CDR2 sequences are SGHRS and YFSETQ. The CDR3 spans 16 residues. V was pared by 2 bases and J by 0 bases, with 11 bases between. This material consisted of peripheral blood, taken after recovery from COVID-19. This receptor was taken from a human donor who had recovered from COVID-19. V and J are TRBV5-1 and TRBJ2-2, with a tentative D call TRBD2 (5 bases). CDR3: CASSFKRLANTGELFF. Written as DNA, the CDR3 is TGCGCCAGCAGCTTCAAGCGGCTCGCGAACACCGGGGAGCTGTTTTTT. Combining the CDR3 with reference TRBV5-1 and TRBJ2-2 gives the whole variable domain KAGVTQTPRYLIKTRGQQVTLSCSPISGHRSVSWYQQTPGQGLQFLFEYFSETQRNKGNFPGRFSGRQFSNSRSEMNVSTLELGDSALYLCASSFKRLANTGELFFGEGSRLTVL.